This passage covers 18 T cell receptor beta chains from one sample sequenced in a study of blood T cells in healthy people across ages. Using a J-beta primer mix together with a sample-barcoded 5' primer, a second PCR was run for about 7 to 12 cycles. TCRdb reprocessed the 5' RACE reads via MiXCR and lists one record per CDR3 protein. Of 1.5 million to 1.9 million distinct CDR3 sequences in the sample, 35% to 45% were seen once. Specimen: blood. The source of these receptors is a woman aged 18-35 years in good health.

The V and J genes are TRBV10-3 and TRBJ2-7, with 9 bases identical to TRBD1. V shed 0 bases and J 5 bases; nucleotides not matched to a gene: 5. CDR3 length: 15 residues. Germline V gene sequence: CDR1 ENHRY, CDR2 SYGVKD. The CDR3 DNA reads as TGTGCCATCAGTGAGTCGAGGGACAGGGTCAACGAGCAGTACTTC. It yields the protein CAISESRDRVNEQYF.

V and J are TRBV2 and TRBJ2-1, with D possibly being TRBD2 (6 bases). Looked up from germline, CDR1 is SNHLY and CDR2 is FYNNEI. V was clipped by 0 bases and J by 9 bases, with 12 bases between them. The CDR3 runs to 14 residues. DNA for the CDR3: TGTGCCAGCAGTGAAGCGCGGGGTTGGGGTGAGCAGTTCTTC. Amino acids: CASSEARGWGEQFF.

This clonotype has only a few counts. The chain has TRBV11-2 and TRBJ2-1; a possible D gene is TRBD1 (6 bases). From germline, CDR1 is SGHAT and CDR2 FQNNGV. The CDR3 has 15 residues. Trimming pared 6 bases from V and 7 bases from J, leaving 19 bases between. CDR3 DNA: TGTGCCAGCAGACACCCCGCCAGGGGATTGAATGAGCAGTTCTTC. Translation gives CASRHPARGLNEQFF.

The V gene is TRBV21-1, the J gene TRBJ2-4; the tabulated D call, TRBD1, remains unverified against the DNA. The closer fit of TRBJ2-7 to the DNA end suggests the J call may be wrong. TRBV21-1 is described as a pseudogene. The CDR3 has 14 amino acids. CDR3 sequence reads: CASSRGTAQDEQYF. The DNA of the CDR3 is TGTGCCAGCAGCAGAGGGACAGCGCAGGACGAGCAGTACTTC.

This clonotype showed up just a few times. V usage is TRBV3-1 and J usage is TRBJ1-1; possibly TRBD1 for D (6 bases). The CDR3 covers 14 residues. Germline V gene lookup returns CDR1 LGHDT and CDR2 YNNKEL (reference sequence). Deletions cut 4 bases from V and 1 base from J, with 10 bases between. The CDR3 DNA is TGTGCCAGCAGCCTACCGGGGGCGAACACTGAAGCTTTCTTT. Translating gives CASSLPGANTEAFF.

The V and J genes are TRBV12-3 or TRBV12-4 and TRBJ1-2; D uncertain. Trimming removed 5 bases at V and 4 bases at J, with 8 bases between. The CDR3 is 12 amino acids. The CDR3 bases are TGTGCCAGCAGTCGGGGTTTCTATGGCTACACCTTC. Its protein product is CASSRGFYGYTF.

The V and J genes are TRBV20-1 and TRBJ1-2, with 8 nucleotides matching TRBD1. This CDR3 has 14 residues. CDR1 is DFQATT and CDR2 is SNEGSKA in the germline V gene (reference sequence). J lost 4 bases, V lost 2 bases, and 6 bases had no gene match. The CDR3 spells CSARRTGPVYGYTF. CDR3 coding DNA: TGCAGTGCTAGAAGGACAGGGCCGGTCTATGGCTACACCTTC.

This CDR3 is CASGTGPYTEAFF. The CDR3 nucleotides are TGTGCTAGTGGTACCGGGCCTTACACTGAAGCTTTCTTT. The chain recombines TRBV12-5 with TRBJ1-1; D call uncertain. V lost 5 bases, J lost 3 bases, and 10 bases lay in between. Germline V gene lookup returns CDR1 LGHNT and CDR2 FRNRAP. The CDR3 has 13 amino acids.

The chain is built from TRBV21-1 and TRBJ2-7; the DNA was not compared with TRBD1, the D call given in the table. TRBV21-1 constitutes a pseudogene. The CDR3 contains 14 residues. The CDR3 reads CASSEALQGCEQYF. CDR3 DNA sequence: TGTGCCAGCAGCGAAGCATTACAGGGCTGCGAGCAGTACTTC.

Regarding this clonotype: At one end, the junction sequence differs from germline, possibly due to a read error. The gene calls are TRBV2 and TRBJ2-6; unclear D gene. Germline values: CDR1 SNHLY, CDR2 FYNNEI. This CDR3 region has 13 residues. The CDR3 bases are TGCGCCAGCAGTGAGCCCGGGGCCAACGTCCTGACTTTC. Residues: CASSEPGANVLTF. The full variable domain, completed using reference TRBV2 and TRBJ2-6, is EPEVTQTPSHQVTQMGQEVILRCVPISNHLYFYWYRQILGQKVEFLVSFYNNEISEKSEIFDDQFSVERPDGSNFTLKIRSTKLEDSAMYFCASSEPGANVLTFGAGSRLTVL.

The CDR3 DNA reads as TGTGCCAGCAGCTCCGAGGGTAGTCTCACAGATACGCAGTATTTT. The encoded protein is CASSSEGSLTDTQYF. The J gene is TRBJ2-3, the V gene TRBV9, with a possible D match to TRBD2 (5 bases). Trimming shortened V by 4 bases and J by 2 bases, and 14 bases separated the two germline ends. Germline lookup yields CDR1 SGDLS and CDR2 YYNGEE. The CDR3 is 15 amino acids.

V gene TRBV5-4 combines with J gene TRBJ2-7; D is unclear. This CDR3 region has 13 residues. V was cut by 4 bases and J by 7 bases, with 15 bases left in between. CDR1 and CDR2 from the germline V gene are SGHNT and YYREEE (reference sequence). The CDR3 region is CASSPNPDNEQYF. CDR3 DNA sequence: TGTGCCAGCAGCCCAAATCCCGACAATGAGCAGTACTTC.

This clonotype turned up a few times. The V call is TRBV28, the J call TRBJ2-6; D is perhaps TRBD1 (6 bases). The CDR3 consists of 17 residues. Germline-derived CDR1 and CDR2 are MDHEN and SYDVKM. Trimming left V 6 bases short and J 2 bases short, with 17 bases between. The CDR3 loop is CASRTQGWKPGANVLTF. DNA of the CDR3: TGTGCCAGCAGAACACAGGGTTGGAAGCCTGGGGCCAACGTCCTGACTTTC.

The chain recombines TRBV2 with TRBJ2-5; 7 bases match TRBD1. V lost 4 bases to trimming and J lost 4 bases; unmatched junction nucleotides: 6. CDR3 size: 14 residues. Germline V lookup: CDR1 SNHLY, CDR2 FYNNEI. The CDR3 sequence: CASSVATGPETQYF. CDR3 DNA sequence: TGTGCCAGCAGTGTGGCGACAGGGCCAGAGACCCAGTACTTC.

V is TRBV2 and J is TRBJ2-5; 8 bases map to TRBD1. After removal of 6 bases from V and 2 bases from J, the junction contained 8 bases not matched to a gene. Germline CDR1 and CDR2: SNHLY and FYNNEI. This CDR3 is 15 amino acids long. The DNA for the CDR3 is TGTGCCAGCAGCCGGGACAGGAGTACGCAAGAGACCCAGTACTTC. Protein sequence: CASSRDRSTQETQYF.

In this sample, this clonotype turned up a few times. V and J are TRBV7-9 and TRBJ2-1; TRBD2 matches at 13 bases. This CDR3 contains 17 residues. V gave up 4 bases and J gave up 7 bases; unmatched junction bases: 10. Germline loops: CDR1 SEHNR, CDR2 FQNEAQ (reference sequence). CDR3 bases: TGTGCCAGCAGCTCAACCCGGACTAGCGGGAGTTCTAATGAGCAGTTCTTC. Protein: CASSSTRTSGSSNEQFF.

V is TRBV2 and J is TRBJ2-7; D is possibly TRBD1 or TRBD2 (5 bases each). Germline CDR1 is SNHLY and CDR2 is FYNNEI. This CDR3 is built from 13 residues. V was cut by 2 bases and J by 7 bases, with 12 bases left in between. This CDR3 reads CASSERDASEQYF. The CDR3 DNA reads as TGTGCCAGCAGTGAACGGGACGCTTCGGAGCAGTACTTC. The whole variable domain, remainder taken from reference TRBV2 and TRBJ2-7, is EPEVTQTPSHQVTQMGQEVILRCVPISNHLYFYWYRQILGQKVEFLVSFYNNEISEKSEIFDDQFSVERPDGSNFTLKIRSTKLEDSAMYFCASSERDASEQYFGPGTRLTVT.

The chain links TRBV20-1 to TRBJ2-4; D remains unclear. The tail of the sequence fits TRBJ2-7 better, so the J call may be wrong. Per germline, CDR1 DFQATT and CDR2 SNEGSKA (reference sequence). The CDR3 has 13 residues. In nucleotides, the CDR3 is TGCAGTGCTAGAGTTGCTGGCTCCTACGAGCAGTACTTC. Protein product: CSARVAGSYEQYF.